This TCR beta chain came from a study of T cells after posttransplantation cyclophosphamide. Study-wide results and limits: After PTCy, TRB diversity resembled that of CNI/methotrexate controls. Donor CD8+ memory clones often dominated recipient blood repertoires at later times. Skin or GI-infiltrating T cells shared few TRB sequences with blood.

A marrow graft followed busulfan-fludarabine conditioning, with cyclophosphamide on days +3 and +4. This table comes from immunoSEQ multiplex PCR, and its TCRdb copy is limited to in-frame clones, with some not included. The sample yields over 20,000 clones, about nine tenths seen once. There are 14 residues in the CDR3. Trimming removed 6 bases from V and 5 bases from J; junction bases left unmatched: 8. In germline, CDR1 is MGHDK, CDR2 SYGVNS. This clone appeared once. Its cognate antigen is unknown. The sample consisted of PBMCs, taken after allogeneic stem cell transplant with posttransplant cyclophosphamide. The receptor comes from a female patient in her 30s who received an allogeneic stem cell transplant from an unrelated donor, was CMV-positive, and had no GVHD. Part of the T cells may come from the graft donor. The chain links TRBV25-1 to TRBJ2-3; 7 bases map to TRBD1. The CDR3 DNA is TGTGCCAGCAGATGGGACAGTTCCAAAGATACGCAGTATTTT. It yields the protein CASRWDSSKDTQYF.